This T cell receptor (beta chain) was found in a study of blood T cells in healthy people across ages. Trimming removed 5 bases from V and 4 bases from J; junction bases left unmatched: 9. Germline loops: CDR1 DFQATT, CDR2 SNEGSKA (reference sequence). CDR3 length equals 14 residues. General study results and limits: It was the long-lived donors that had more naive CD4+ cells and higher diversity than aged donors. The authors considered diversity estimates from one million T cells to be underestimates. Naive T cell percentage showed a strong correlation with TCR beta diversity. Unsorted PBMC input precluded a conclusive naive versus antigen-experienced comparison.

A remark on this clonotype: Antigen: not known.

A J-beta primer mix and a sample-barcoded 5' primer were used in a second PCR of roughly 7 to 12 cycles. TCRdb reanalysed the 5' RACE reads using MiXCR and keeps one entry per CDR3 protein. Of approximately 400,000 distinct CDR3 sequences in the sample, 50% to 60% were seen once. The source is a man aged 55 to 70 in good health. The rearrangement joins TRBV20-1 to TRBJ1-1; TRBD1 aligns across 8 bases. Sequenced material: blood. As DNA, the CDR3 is TGCAGTGCTCGACGGACAGGGTACTTCACTGAAGCTTTCTTT. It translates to CSARRTGYFTEAFF.